Listed below are T cell receptor beta chains from one sample, sequenced in a study of post-analysis software for immune sequencing data. TCRdb processed the PCR reads anew with MiXCR; each CDR3 protein has one entry. The repertoire has about 460,000 distinct CDR3 sequences, around 40% of them found once; the top ten carry around an eighth. The specimen was blood. The source of these receptors is a girl aged 10 to 17 with multiple sclerosis. Both conserved end residues are part of each CDR3. D genes are given only for firm matches. The size field is filled for only some rows; it gives once, few, many or a size class.

V,J,D,size,CDR3,DNA
TRBV10-3,TRBJ2-3,NA,NA,CAIRKTGSTDTQYF,TGTGCCATCAGAAAGACAGGAAGCACAGATACGCAGTATTTT
TRBV28,TRBJ1-4,NA,NA,CASSHREVTNEKLFF,TGTGCAAGCAGTCACAGGGAAGTAACTAATGAAAAACTGTTTTTT
TRBV20-1,TRBJ2-3,NA,few,CSARVVNTDTQYF,TGCAGTGCTAGGGTGGTCAACACAGATACGCAGTATTTT
TRBV12-3/TRBV12-4,TRBJ2-7,TRBD2,NA,CASTLGTSGTYEQYF,TGTGCCAGCACTTTAGGGACTAGCGGGACCTACGAGCAGTACTTC
TRBV7-2,TRBJ2-3,NA,NA,CASSSQGNTQYF,TGTGCCAGCAGCTCTCAGGGAAATACGCAGTATTTT
TRBV20-1,TRBJ2-2,NA,NA,CSARDAGGANTGELFF,TGCAGTGCTAGAGATGCTGGCGGAGCTAACACCGGGGAGCTGTTTTTT
TRBV15,TRBJ2-7,NA,NA,CATSAPTGYNEQYF,TGTGCCACCAGCGCGCCGACAGGTTACAATGAGCAGTACTTC
TRBV4-3,TRBJ2-1,TRBD2,few,CASSQDRSGRGNEQFF,TGCGCCAGCAGCCAAGATCGGAGCGGGAGGGGCAATGAGCAGTTCTTC
TRBV20-1,TRBJ2-1,TRBD2,few,CSASLAESSYNEQFF,TGCAGTGCTTCACTAGCGGAGAGCTCCTACAATGAGCAGTTCTTC
TRBV6-5,TRBJ2-1,NA,NA,CASSTPAGRNEQFF,TGTGCCAGCAGCACCCCAGCAGGGAGGAATGAGCAGTTCTTC
TRBV7-7,TRBJ2-1,NA,NA,CASSLAQGNNEQFF,TGTGCTAGCAGCTTAGCGCAAGGGAACAATGAGCAGTTCTTC
TRBV12-3/TRBV12-4,TRBJ1-5,NA,NA,CASSSRISNQPQHF,TGTGCCAGCAGTTCAAGGATTAGCAATCAGCCCCAGCATTTT
TRBV29-1,TRBJ2-7,NA,few,CSVVSSYEQYF,TGCAGCGTCGTATCCTCCTACGAGCAGTACTTC
TRBV28,TRBJ2-1,NA,NA,CASGQPWEQFF,TGTGCCAGCGGACAGCCTTGGGAGCAGTTCTTC
TRBV29-1,TRBJ1-1,NA,few,CSVEVGDTEAFF,TGCAGCGTTGAAGTAGGGGACACTGAAGCTTTCTTT
TRBV20-1,TRBJ2-5,NA,few,CSALGGAETQYF,TGCAGTGCTCTGGGGGGGGCGGAGACCCAGTACTTC